These 23 T cell receptor beta chains were sequenced from one sample in a study of T cells expressing NK-cell markers. TCRdb reanalyzed the 5' RACE reads, giving one entry per CDR3 protein sequence and no DNA. Its table records roughly 180,000 distinct CDR3 sequences. Sequenced sample: blood T cells: a sorted CD56 or NKG2C T cell subset, CD4+ or CD8+ T cells, or bulk PBMC T cells (not recorded which). All receptors come from a woman between 18 and 69 years old in good health.

The V call is TRBV28, the J call TRBJ2-7; TCRdb selects TRBD2, and the lack of DNA leaves this call unchecked. The germline V gene has CDR1 MDHEN and CDR2 SYDVKM. The CDR3 spans 20 residues. CDR3 protein: CASKSWRAQAGTKGAYEQYF.

This rearrangement joins TRBV10-3 to TRBJ2-5; TCRdb designates TRBD2, a call that cannot be tested without DNA. CDR3 length: 14 residues. Germline lookup yields CDR1 ENHRY and CDR2 SYGVKD. The CDR3 region is CAISAGRALETQYF.

The chain recombines TRBV5-1 with TRBJ2-7. The germline V gene encodes CDR1 SGHRS and CDR2 YFSETQ. CDR3 length equals 16 residues. Here the CDR3 reads CASSLGYATLGYEQYF.

V gene TRBV6-4 combines with J gene TRBJ1-2. The CDR3 is 12 amino acids. From germline, CDR1 is MRHNA and CDR2 SNTAGT. The CDR3 reads CASSHTRYGYTF.

This clonotype is labeled medium-sized based on frequency. The chain has TRBV12-3 or TRBV12-4 and TRBJ2-7; no DNA is available, so the TRBD2 call from TCRdb remains unchecked. The CDR3 sequence is 15 residues long. CDR3: CASSSAGGFSYEQYF.

This chain uses TRBV9 with TRBJ1-6; the TRBD1 assignment by TCRdb is unverifiable without DNA. The CDR3 is 14 amino acids. CDR1 and CDR2 from the germline V gene are SGDLS and YYNGEE. This chain's CDR3 is CASSVDRELSPLHF.

V is TRBV29-1 and J is TRBJ2-1; TCRdb selects TRBD2, and the lack of DNA leaves this call unchecked. Germline V gene sequence: CDR1 SQVTM, CDR2 ANQGSEA. CDR3 length equals 13 residues. The CDR3 is CSVVGLVVGEQFF.

The chain links TRBV12-3 or TRBV12-4 to TRBJ1-5; TCRdb's assignment of TRBD1 cannot be checked, as there is no DNA. This CDR3 has 14 amino acids. CDR3 residues: CASIQTGGNQPQHF.

This chain uses TRBV19 with TRBJ2-3. This CDR3 region has 13 residues. Germline loops: CDR1 LNHDA, CDR2 SQIVND (reference sequence). CDR3 loop: CASSIEGTDTQYF. Supplemented by reference TRBV19 and TRBJ2-3, the full variable domain reads DGGITQSPKYLFRKEGQNVTLSCEQNLNHDAMYWYRQDPGQGLRLIYYSQIVNDFQKGDIAEGYSVSREKKESFPLTVTSAQKNPTAFYLCASSIEGTDTQYFGPGTRLTVL.

This chain uses TRBV7-3 with TRBJ2-1; without DNA, the TCRdb call of TRBD2 cannot be checked. The CDR3 has 17 amino acids. Germline V gene data show CDR1 as SGHTA and CDR2 as FQGTGA. The CDR3 reads CASSLSPSGISYNEQFF.

The V and J genes are TRBV12-3 or TRBV12-4 and TRBJ2-1; TCRdb proposes TRBD2, but this gene call is untestable without DNA. The CDR3 contains 15 residues. The CDR3 loop is CASSLRLAGDDEQFF.

The chain carries TRBV7-3 and TRBJ2-4; TCRdb designates TRBD1, a call that cannot be tested without DNA. CDR1 SGHTA and CDR2 FQGTGA come from the germline V gene. This CDR3 is built from 15 residues. CDR3 amino acids: CASSTTGGWKNIQYF. The variable domain in full, completed from reference TRBV7-3 and TRBJ2-4, reads GAGVSQTPSNKVTEKGKYVELRCDPISGHTALYWYRQSLGQGPEFLIYFQGTGAADDSGLPNDRFFAVRPEGSVSTLKIQRTERGDSAVYLCASSTTGGWKNIQYFGAGTRLSVL.

The chain joins TRBV12-3 or TRBV12-4 to TRBJ1-1. The CDR3 is made up of 12 amino acids. This CDR3 reads CASSLTRGLPFF.

The chain uses TRBV5-1 and TRBJ2-1; TCRdb proposes TRBD2, but this gene call is untestable without DNA. CDR3 size: 17 residues. From germline, CDR1 is SGHRS and CDR2 YFSETQ. The CDR3 here is CASSLPTGTRVVNEQFF. The variable domain in full, with the rest retrieved from reference TRBV5-1 and TRBJ2-1, is KAGVTQTPRYLIKTRGQQVTLSCSPISGHRSVSWYQQTPGQGLQFLFEYFSETQRNKGNFPGRFSGRQFSNSRSEMNVSTLELGDSALYLCASSLPTGTRVVNEQFFGPGTRLTVL.

The rearrangement uses TRBV18 and TRBJ2-3. This CDR3 spans 13 amino acids. Germline V gene data show CDR1 as KGHSH and CDR2 as LQKENI. The CDR3 sequence is CASSPSRSDTQYF.

V is TRBV10-3 and J is TRBJ2-3; the TRBD2 assignment by TCRdb is unverifiable without DNA. The CDR3 is made up of 17 amino acids. Germline loops: CDR1 ENHRY, CDR2 SYGVKD. The CDR3 reads CAISESRGGSVADTQYF.

The genes are TRBV4-1 and TRBJ2-7; TCRdb reports TRBD2, a call that lacks DNA to check it against. Germline V gene lookup returns CDR1 MGHRA and CDR2 YSYEKL. The CDR3 is 14 residues long. The CDR3 spells CASSQETNLREQYF.

This chain uses TRBV5-1 with TRBJ2-7; TCRdb names TRBD1, which stays unverified in the absence of DNA. Germline lookup yields CDR1 SGHRS and CDR2 YFSETQ. CDR3 length equals 13 residues. CDR3 region: CASSFRGAGEQYF.

The V gene is TRBV5-1, the J gene TRBJ2-7. Germline V lookup: CDR1 SGHRS, CDR2 YFSETQ. CDR3 size: 15 residues. The CDR3 protein is CASSLFVATSYEQYF.

The chain uses TRBV6-1 and TRBJ2-5; absent DNA, TCRdb's TRBD2 call cannot be checked. CDR3 length: 13 amino acids. Germline CDR1 is MNHNS and CDR2 is SASEGT. The CDR3 spells CASTERVGLVQYF.

The chain joins TRBV7-9 to TRBJ2-2; with no DNA, the TCRdb D assignment of TRBD1 cannot be verified. Per germline, CDR1 SEHNR and CDR2 FQNEAQ (reference sequence). The CDR3 is 16 amino acids. The chain's CDR3 is CASSLGQGRYTGELFF.

The rearrangement joins TRBV3-1 to TRBJ1-6; the D gene TCRdb calls, TRBD1, cannot be checked with no DNA. The CDR3 length is 13 residues. From germline, CDR1 is LGHDT and CDR2 YNNKEL (reference sequence). The chain's CDR3 is CASSQQGGSPLHF.

The rearrangement uses TRBV20-1 and TRBJ1-6; TCRdb calls TRBD1, which cannot be checked without DNA. Per the germline V gene, CDR1 is DFQATT and CDR2 is SNEGSKA (reference sequence). The CDR3 is 13 residues long. This CDR3 is CSAKGQGHSPLHF.